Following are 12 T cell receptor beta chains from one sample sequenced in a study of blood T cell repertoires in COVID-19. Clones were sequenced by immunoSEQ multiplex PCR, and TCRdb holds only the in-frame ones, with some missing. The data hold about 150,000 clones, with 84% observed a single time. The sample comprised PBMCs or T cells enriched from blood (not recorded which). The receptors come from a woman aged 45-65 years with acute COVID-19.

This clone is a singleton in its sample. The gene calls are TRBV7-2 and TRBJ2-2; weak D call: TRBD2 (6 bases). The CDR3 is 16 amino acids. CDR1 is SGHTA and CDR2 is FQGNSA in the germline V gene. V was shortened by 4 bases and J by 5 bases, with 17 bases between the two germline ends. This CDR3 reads CASSWTGGGQTGELFF. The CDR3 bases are TGTGCCAGCAGCTGGACGGGCGGAGGGCAAACCGGGGAGCTGTTTTTT. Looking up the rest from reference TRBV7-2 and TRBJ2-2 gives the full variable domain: GAGVSQSPSNKVTEKGKDVELRCDPISGHTALYWYRQSLGQGLEFLIYFQGNSAPDKSGLPSDRFSAERTGGSVSTLTIQRTQQEDSAVYLCASSWTGGGQTGELFFGEGSRLTVL.

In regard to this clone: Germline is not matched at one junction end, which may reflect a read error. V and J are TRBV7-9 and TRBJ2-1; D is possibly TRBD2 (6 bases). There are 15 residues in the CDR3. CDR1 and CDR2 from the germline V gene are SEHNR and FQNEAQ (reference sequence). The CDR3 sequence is CASSLGGMGDNEQFF. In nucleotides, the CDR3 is TGCGCCAGCAGTCTGGGGGGAATGGGGGACAATGAGCAGTTCTTC.

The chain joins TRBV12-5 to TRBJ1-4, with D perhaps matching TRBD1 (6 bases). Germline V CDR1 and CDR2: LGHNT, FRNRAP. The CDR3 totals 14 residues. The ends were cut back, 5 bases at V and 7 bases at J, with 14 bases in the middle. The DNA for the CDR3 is TGTGCTAGTGGTCTGGGGGCGTATGGTGAAAAACTGTTTTTT. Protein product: CASGLGAYGEKLFF.

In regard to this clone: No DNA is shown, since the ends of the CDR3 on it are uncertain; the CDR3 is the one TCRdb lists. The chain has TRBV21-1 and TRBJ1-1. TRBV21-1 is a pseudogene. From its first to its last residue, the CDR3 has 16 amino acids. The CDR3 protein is CASSKVVGRGNTEAFF.

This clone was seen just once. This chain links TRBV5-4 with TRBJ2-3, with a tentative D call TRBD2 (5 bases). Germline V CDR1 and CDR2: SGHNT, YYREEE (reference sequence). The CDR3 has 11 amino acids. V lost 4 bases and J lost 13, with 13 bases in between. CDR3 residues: CASSGESQKYF. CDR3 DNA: TGTGCCAGCAGCGGGGAGAGCCAGAAGTATTTT. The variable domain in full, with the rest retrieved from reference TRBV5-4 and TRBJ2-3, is ETGVTQSPTHLIKTRGQQVTLRCSSQSGHNTVSWYQQALGQGPQFIFQYYREEENGRGNFPPRFSGLQFPNYSSELNVNALELDDSALYLCASSGESQKYFGPGTRLTVL.

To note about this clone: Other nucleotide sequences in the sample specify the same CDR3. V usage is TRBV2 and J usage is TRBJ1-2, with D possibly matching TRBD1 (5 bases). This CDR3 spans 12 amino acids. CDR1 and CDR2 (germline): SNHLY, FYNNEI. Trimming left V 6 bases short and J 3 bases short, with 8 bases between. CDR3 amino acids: CASSPGDYGYTF. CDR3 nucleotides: TGTGCCAGCAGCCCGGGGGACTATGGCTACACCTTC.

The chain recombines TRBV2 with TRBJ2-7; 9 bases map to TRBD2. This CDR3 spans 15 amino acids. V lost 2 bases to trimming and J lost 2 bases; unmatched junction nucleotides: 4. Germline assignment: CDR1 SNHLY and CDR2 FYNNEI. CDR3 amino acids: CASSEYSGGPYEQYF. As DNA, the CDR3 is TGTGCCAGCAGTGAATATAGCGGGGGTCCCTACGAGCAGTACTTC.

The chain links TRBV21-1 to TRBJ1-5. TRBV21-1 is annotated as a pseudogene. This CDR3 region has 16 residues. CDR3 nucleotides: TGTGCCAGCAGCCCCCAGGCCACGGGGGGCAATCAGCCCCAGCATTTT. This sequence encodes CASSPQATGGNQPQHF.

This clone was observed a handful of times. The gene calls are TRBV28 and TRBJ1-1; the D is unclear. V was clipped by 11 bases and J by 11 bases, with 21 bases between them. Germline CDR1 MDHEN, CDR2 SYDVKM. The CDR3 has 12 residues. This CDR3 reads CACNVGSSRAFF. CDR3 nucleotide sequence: TGTGCCTGCAACGTAGGGAGCTCCCGGGCTTTCTTT. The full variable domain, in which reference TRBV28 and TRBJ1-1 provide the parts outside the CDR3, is DVKVTQSSRYLVKRTGEKVFLECVQDMDHENMFWYRQDPGLGLRLIYFSYDVKMKEKGDIPEGYSVSREKKERFSLILESASTNQTSMYLCACNVGSSRAFFGQGTRLTVV.

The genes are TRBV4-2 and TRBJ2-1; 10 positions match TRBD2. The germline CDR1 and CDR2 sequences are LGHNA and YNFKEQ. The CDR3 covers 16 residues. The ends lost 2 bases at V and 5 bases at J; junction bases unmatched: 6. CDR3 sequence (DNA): TGTGCCAGCAGCCAAACCGGGACTAGCGACCACAATGAGCAGTTCTTC. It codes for CASSQTGTSDHNEQFF.

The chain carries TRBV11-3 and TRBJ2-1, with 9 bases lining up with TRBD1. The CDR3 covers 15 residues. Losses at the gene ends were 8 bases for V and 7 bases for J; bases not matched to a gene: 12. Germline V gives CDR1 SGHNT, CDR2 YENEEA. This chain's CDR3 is CASSAFGTGLNEQFF. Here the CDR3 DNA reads TGTGCCAGCTCAGCCTTTGGGACAGGGTTGAATGAGCAGTTCTTC. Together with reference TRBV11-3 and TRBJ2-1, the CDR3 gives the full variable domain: EAGVVQSPRYKIIEKKQPVAFWCNPISGHNTLYWYLQNLGQGPELLIRYENEEAVDDSQLPKDRFSAERLKGVDSTLKIQPAELGDSAVYLCASSAFGTGLNEQFFGPGTRLTVL.

The CDR3 here is CASSFSSSDTQYF. The CDR3 DNA reads TGTGCCAGCAGCTTCTCTTCTTCGGATACGCAGTATTTT. The chain links TRBV11-2 to TRBJ2-3; D is unclear. Between the trimmed V and J ends, which lost 3 bases and 6 bases, there was a span of 10 bases. This CDR3 spans 13 amino acids. Germline V gene sequence: CDR1 SGHAT, CDR2 FQNNGV. The complete variable domain, with remaining parts taken from reference TRBV11-2 and TRBJ2-3, reads EAGVAQSPRYKIIEKRQSVAFWCNPISGHATLYWYQQILGQGPKLLIQFQNNGVVDDSQLPKDRFSAERLKGVDSTLKIQPAKLEDSAVYLCASSFSSSDTQYFGPGTRLTVL.